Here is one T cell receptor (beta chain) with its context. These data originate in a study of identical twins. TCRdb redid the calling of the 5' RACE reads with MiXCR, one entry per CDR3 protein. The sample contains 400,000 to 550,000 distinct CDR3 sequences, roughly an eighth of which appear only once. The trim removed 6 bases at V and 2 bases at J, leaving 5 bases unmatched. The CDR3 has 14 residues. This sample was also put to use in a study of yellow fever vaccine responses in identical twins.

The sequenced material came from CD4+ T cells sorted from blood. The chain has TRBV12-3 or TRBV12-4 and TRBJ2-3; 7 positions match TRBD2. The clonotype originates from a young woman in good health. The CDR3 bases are TGTGCCAGCAGCACGGGACTAAACACAGATACGCAGTATTTT. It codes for CASSTGLNTDTQYF.